This T cell receptor beta chain comes out of a study of shared clonotypes between healthy human individuals. Study-level results: Compared with memory subsets, naive subsets generally had larger estimated richness. All-four-donor shared clonotypes had higher generation probabilities than non-shared clonotypes did.

CDR1 is SGHRS and CDR2 is YFSETQ in the germline V gene. The CDR3 has 16 amino acids. V dropped 4 bases and J dropped 1; count of bases not matched to a gene: 4. As regards this clone: The antigen is undetermined.

Samples underwent the assay at deep level. Only in-frame clones appear in the TCRdb table, and some are missing; sequencing was by immunoSEQ multiplex PCR. Among 2 million to 2.5 million clones listed, nearly 97% were seen once. Sample: naive CD4+ T cells sorted from blood. Documented subset: CD45RA+ positively selected. The rearrangement joins TRBV5-1 to TRBJ2-5; the match to TRBD2 covers 13 bases. The clonotype comes from a man between 18 and 35 years old in good health. CDR3 DNA: TGCGCCAGCAGCGGGGGACTAGCGGGGATCCAAGAGACCCAGTACTTC. Translation: CASSGGLAGIQETQYF. The full variable domain, in which reference TRBV5-1 and TRBJ2-5 provide the parts outside the CDR3, is KAGVTQTPRYLIKTRGQQVTLSCSPISGHRSVSWYQQTPGQGLQFLFEYFSETQRNKGNFPGRFSGRQFSNSRSEMNVSTLELGDSALYLCASSGGLAGIQETQYFGPGTRLLVL.